The 8 T cell receptor beta chains reported below all come from one sample, sequenced in a study of CD8 T cells in ankylosing spondylitis. TCRdb used MiXCR to reprocess the 5' RACE reads, holding one entry per CDR3 protein. The table lists 250,000 to 350,000 distinct CDR3 sequences, 20% of them singletons. The sequenced sample was blood, either unsorted or a sorted T cell fraction (not recorded which). These receptors were obtained from a female donor with ankylosing spondylitis or in good health (not recorded which).

V gene TRBV27 combines with J gene TRBJ2-3; TRBD2 aligns across 8 bases. Per the germline V gene, CDR1 is MNHEY and CDR2 is SMNVEV (reference sequence). This CDR3 comprises 15 residues. The junction had 10 bases not matched to a gene; V was cut back by 3 bases and J by 8 bases. CDR3 coding DNA: TGTGCCAGCAGTTTGAGCGGACTAGCCGGTCTTACGCAGTATTTT. Residues: CASSLSGLAGLTQYF.

In its sample, this clonotype was seen a few times. The rearrangement uses TRBV20-1 and TRBJ1-2; D gene unclear. The V and J ends lost 3 bases and 7 bases respectively, with 9 bases between them. Per the germline V gene, CDR1 is DFQATT and CDR2 is SNEGSKA (reference sequence). CDR3 length: 11 residues. As DNA, the CDR3 is TGCAGTGCTAGCCGGAGAAGTGGCTACACCTTC. Its translation: CSASRRSGYTF.

V and J are TRBV3-1 and TRBJ1-2; 7 bases align to TRBD1. The CDR3 sequence is 16 residues long. J was trimmed by 4 bases and V by 4 bases; bases with no gene match: 12. Germline V gene lookup returns CDR1 LGHDT and CDR2 YNNKEL (reference sequence). Here the CDR3 DNA reads TGTGCCAGCAGCCGAACTAACCCGGGACAGAGCTATGGCTACACCTTC. This gives the protein CASSRTNPGQSYGYTF.

This chain connects TRBV12-5 to TRBJ2-1; D is undetermined. From germline, CDR1 is LGHNT and CDR2 FRNRAP. This CDR3 spans 14 amino acids. V was trimmed by 6 bases and J by 9 bases, leaving 18 bases between them. The CDR3 reads CASGPFPPPGEQFF. DNA for the CDR3: TGTGCTAGTGGGCCCTTTCCACCCCCGGGTGAGCAGTTCTTC.

This rearrangement joins TRBV20-1 to TRBJ2-2, with 7 positions matching TRBD2. This CDR3 region has 16 residues. Germline CDR1 reads DFQATT; CDR2 reads SNEGSKA (reference sequence). V trimming: 0 bases; J trimming: 5 bases; junction bases outside the gene matches: 9. Here the CDR3 reads CSARDWVGGPTGELFF. Here the CDR3 DNA reads TGCAGTGCTAGAGATTGGGTGGGAGGGCCTACCGGGGAGCTGTTTTTT.

There are a few counts of this clonotype. This sequence joins TRBV20-1 and TRBJ1-5; weak D call: TRBD1 (5 bases). Germline CDR1 and CDR2: DFQATT and SNEGSKA (reference sequence). V shed 5 bases and J shed 1 base, with 9 bases lying between them. The CDR3 is 13 amino acids. CDR3 nucleotides: TGCAGTGCTGGGACTGGAAGCAATCAGCCCCAGCATTTT. This gives the protein CSAGTGSNQPQHF.

This clonotype was counted only a few times. V gene TRBV7-9 combines with J gene TRBJ2-5; the D is unclear. The CDR3 is 12 amino acids. Germline CDR1 is SEHNR and CDR2 is FQNEAQ (reference sequence). Trimming removed 5 bases at V and 5 bases at J, with 9 bases between. The DNA for the CDR3 is TGTGCCAGCAGCAACAATCTGGAGACCCAGTACTTC. Translated, it gives CASSNNLETQYF.

The table lists this clonotype with many counts. The genes are TRBV6-5 and TRBJ1-2; D gene unclear. The CDR3 contains 13 residues. The V gene's germline CDR1 is MNHEY and CDR2 SVGAGI. V lost 0 bases to trimming and J lost 5 bases, with 7 bases between them. CDR3 protein: CASSYSRGYGYTF. CDR3 in DNA: TGTGCCAGCAGTTACTCGCGGGGATATGGCTACACCTTC.